The 22 T cell receptor beta chains in this list originate from one sample, sequenced in a study of human T cells and chemical hapten exposure. TCRdb called the RACE reads again in MiXCR, with one record for every CDR3 protein. The data hold about 380,000 distinct CDR3 sequences, with 4% to 6% observed a single time. As to time point: pre-sensitization, week 0. The treatment here: therapeutic diphenylcyclopropenone sensitization with weekly scalp DPC. The sequences come from whole blood, collected in connection with sensitization to the hapten diphenylcyclopropenone (DPC). These receptors were obtained from a woman aged 45-59 years with alopecia areata. Some clones in this sample may be carry-over from other donors' samples.

In its sample, this clonotype was seen a few times. V is TRBV5-1 and J is TRBJ1-4; TRBD1 agrees at 7 bases. The CDR3 loop spans 15 amino acids. The V and J ends lost 1 base and 6 bases, in that order; junction bases with no gene match: 6. Germline V CDR1 and CDR2: SGHRS, YFSETQ. The CDR3 loop reads CASSLIQGGDEKLFF. DNA for the CDR3: TGCGCCAGCAGCTTGATTCAGGGGGGCGATGAAAAACTGTTTTTT.

This clonotype has at least ten counts. The chain carries TRBV29-1 and TRBJ2-7, with 7 bases aligning to TRBD2. V gave up 6 bases and J gave up 2 bases; unmatched junction bases: 10. Germline loops: CDR1 SQVTM, CDR2 ANQGSEA. The CDR3 has 14 amino acids. The CDR3 DNA sequence: TGCAGCGTAGCCCCCAATCGGGGGGCCTACGAGCAGTACTTC. Translating gives CSVAPNRGAYEQYF.

This clonotype is a singleton in its sample. The chain is built from TRBV5-4 and TRBJ2-7; D remains unclear. V lost 4 bases and J lost 2, with 16 bases in between. The CDR3 has 15 amino acids. CDR1 and CDR2 from the germline V gene are SGHNT and YYREEE (reference sequence). The CDR3 here is CASSIDPGQTYEQYF. The CDR3 nucleotides read TGTGCCAGCAGCATAGACCCGGGCCAGACCTACGAGCAGTACTTC.

Only a few counts were recorded for this clonotype. The chain joins TRBV6-5 to TRBJ2-1; the match to TRBD2 covers 14 bases. The CDR3 covers 16 residues. Germline CDR1 and CDR2: MNHEY and SVGAGI. V gave up 6 bases and J gave up 8 bases; unmatched junction bases: 9. The CDR3 DNA is TGTGCCAGCAGCCTGACTAGCGGGGGGGCCCTGGATGAGCAGTTCTTC. Its protein is CASSLTSGGALDEQFF.

DNA of the CDR3: TGTGCCAGCAGCCAAAAGCGGGGGAAACCTAACACCGGGGAGCTGTTTTTT. Amino acid sequence: CASSQKRGKPNTGELFF. The chain joins TRBV3-1 to TRBJ2-2, with 8 bases aligning to TRBD2. The ends lost 2 bases at V and 2 bases at J; junction bases unmatched: 7. The CDR3 is made up of 17 amino acids. Germline lookup yields CDR1 LGHDT and CDR2 YNNKEL (reference sequence).

This clonotype occurred a few times. The chain joins TRBV7-9 to TRBJ2-7; D might be TRBD1 (6 bases). The CDR3 consists of 11 residues. With 7 bases removed from V and 3 bases from J, the gap between germline ends came to 7 bases. The germline gives CDR1 SEHNR, CDR2 FQNEAQ (reference sequence). For the CDR3, the DNA is TGTGCCAGCACAGGGGACTACGAGCAGTACTTC. It translates to CASTGDYEQYF.

This clonotype was seen more than once but under ten times. The J gene is TRBJ2-7, the V gene TRBV20-1; 7 nucleotides agree with TRBD1. This CDR3 is 15 amino acids long. The J segment lost 3 bases and the V segment lost 0 bases, leaving 8 bases of the junction unmatched. The germline CDR1 and CDR2 sequences are DFQATT and SNEGSKA (reference sequence). The DNA for the CDR3 is TGCAGTGCTAGAGATGGAAAGGGGGCAAACTACGAGCAGTACTTC. This encodes CSARDGKGANYEQYF.

This clonotype was observed a few times. V usage is TRBV7-9 and J usage is TRBJ1-6; 9 bases fit TRBD1. V was pared by 5 bases and J by 8 bases, with 4 bases of the junction left unmatched. This CDR3 is built from 14 residues. From germline, CDR1 is SEHNR and CDR2 FQNEAQ (reference sequence). The CDR3 here is CASSLGQGYSPLHF. The CDR3 nucleotides read TGTGCCAGCAGCCTGGGACAGGGTTATTCACCCCTCCACTTT.

Many counts were recorded for this clonotype. The chain uses TRBV6-2 or TRBV6-3 and TRBJ1-5; D possibly corresponds to TRBD1 (6 bases). Trimming took 5 bases from V and 0 from J, leaving 11 bases between them. The CDR3 has 15 amino acids. Germline assignment: CDR1 MNHEY and CDR2 SVGEGT. The CDR3 protein is CASSDWTDSNQPQHF. In DNA, the CDR3 is TGTGCCAGCAGTGATTGGACAGATAGCAATCAGCCCCAGCATTTT.

This clonotype was recorded many times. CDR3 region: CASSLNYNEQFF. The CDR3 DNA sequence: TGTGCCAGCAGTTTAAACTACAATGAGCAGTTCTTC. The rearrangement uses TRBV27 and TRBJ2-1; D is unclear. The CDR3 sequence is 12 residues long. The germline V and J ends were trimmed by 2 bases and 3 bases, with 2 bases remaining between them. Germline assignment: CDR1 MNHEY and CDR2 SMNVEV (reference sequence).

There are many counts of this clonotype. J is TRBJ1-1 and V is TRBV12-3 or TRBV12-4; D call uncertain. V lost 3 bases to trimming and J lost 5 bases, with 10 bases between them. This CDR3 comprises 13 residues. Written as DNA, the CDR3 is TGTGCCAGCAGTTTTTCTCGAGGTACTGAAGCTTTCTTT. Translated, it gives CASSFSRGTEAFF.

This clonotype has ten or more counts. The V call is TRBV28, the J call TRBJ2-7; 8 bases line up with TRBD1. V lost 10 bases and J lost 2; bases outside the gene matches: 4. The V gene's germline CDR1 is MDHEN and CDR2 SYDVKM. The CDR3 totals 12 residues. CDR3 loop: CATAGQAYEQYF. The CDR3 bases are TGTGCCACCGCGGGACAGGCCTACGAGCAGTACTTC.

This clonotype has ten or more counts. The V call is TRBV2, the J call TRBJ2-3; D call uncertain. The CDR3 extends over 13 amino acids. In germline, CDR1 is SNHLY, CDR2 FYNNEI. The ends were cut back, 10 bases at V and 4 bases at J, with 15 bases in the middle. CDR3 coding DNA: TGTGCCATCGAGTTTAGGACGGCAGATACGCAGTATTTT. It is translated as CAIEFRTADTQYF.

This clonotype was found many times. The chain is built from TRBV2 and TRBJ2-2; TRBD1 might be the D (5 bases). Between the trimmed V and J ends, which lost 0 bases and 3 bases, there was a span of 14 bases. The CDR3 sequence is 17 residues long. Germline assignment: CDR1 SNHLY and CDR2 FYNNEI. CDR3 nucleotides: TGTGCCAGCAGTGAAGCGAGGCAGGGCCAGGACACCGGGGAGCTGTTTTTT. It encodes CASSEARQGQDTGELFF.

This clonotype came up a few times. The rearrangement joins TRBV20-1 to TRBJ2-5, with TRBD2 identical over 10 bases. The germline gives CDR1 DFQATT, CDR2 SNEGSKA (reference sequence). This CDR3 region has 16 residues. Trimming removed 0 bases from V and 5 bases from J; junction bases left unmatched: 9. The CDR3 sequence: CSARDRLAGRVETQYF. CDR3 DNA: TGCAGTGCTAGAGATCGACTAGCGGGTCGGGTGGAGACCCAGTACTTC.

This clonotype was picked up many times. The chain joins TRBV29-1 to TRBJ1-5; TRBD1 aligns across 7 bases. The CDR3 loop spans 12 amino acids. Germline CDR1 reads SQVTM; CDR2 reads ANQGSEA. With V trimmed by 4 bases and J by 5 bases, 2 bases remained unmatched. Here the CDR3 DNA reads TGCAGCGTTGGCGACAGGGATCAGCCCCAGCATTTT. The encoded protein is CSVGDRDQPQHF.

This clonotype has ten or more counts. The chain joins TRBV20-1 to TRBJ2-2; D possibly matches TRBD1 or TRBD2 (6 bases each). The CDR3 covers 15 residues. Germline lookup yields CDR1 DFQATT and CDR2 SNEGSKA (reference sequence). V lost 0 bases to trimming and J lost 5 bases, with 13 bases between them. The CDR3 here is CSARDTGSGTGELFF. The CDR3 region has the DNA TGCAGTGCTAGAGATACAGGGAGCGGGACCGGGGAGCTGTTTTTT.

This clonotype was observed at least ten times. This chain connects TRBV6-5 to TRBJ1-5, with D possibly TRBD1 on 5 matching bases. The CDR3 loop spans 13 amino acids. V was shortened by 7 bases and J by 1 base, with 8 bases between the two germline ends. Germline V gene data show CDR1 as MNHEY and CDR2 as SVGAGI. Here the CDR3 reads CASTRGSNQPQHF. The CDR3 DNA reads as TGTGCCAGCACGCGGGGGAGCAATCAGCCCCAGCATTTT.

This clonotype was picked up a small number of times. The V and J genes are TRBV11-1 and TRBJ2-7; no clear D. V was clipped by 4 bases and J by 3 bases, with 10 bases between them. This CDR3 is 13 amino acids long. CDR1 is SGHAT, CDR2 FQDESV, per germline (reference sequence). The CDR3 protein is CASSSPPGYEQYF. The CDR3 nucleotides are TGTGCCAGCAGCTCTCCTCCGGGCTACGAGCAGTACTTC.

The chain uses TRBV5-6 and TRBJ2-1; D possibly uses TRBD1 or TRBD2 (5 bases each). Trimming cost V 0 bases and J 7 bases, with 8 bases left between them. CDR3 size: 13 residues. Looked up from germline, CDR1 is SGHDT and CDR2 is YYEEEE. The CDR3 is CASSLGWGNEQFF. The CDR3 region has the DNA TGTGCCAGCAGCTTGGGGTGGGGGAATGAGCAGTTCTTC.

This clonotype was found a few times. The chain links TRBV10-3 to TRBJ2-3; no reliable D call. V lost 5 bases to trimming and J lost 2 bases, with 2 bases between them. The CDR3 spans 11 residues. Germline V gives CDR1 ENHRY, CDR2 SYGVKD. The CDR3 sequence: CAISHTDTQYF. The CDR3 nucleotides are TGTGCCATCAGTCACACAGATACGCAGTATTTT.

The chain couples TRBV27 to TRBJ1-5; 8 bases fit TRBD1. J lost 5 bases, V lost 5 bases, and 8 bases had no gene match. CDR3 length: 15 amino acids. In germline, CDR1 is MNHEY, CDR2 SMNVEV (reference sequence). The CDR3: CASSPVAGGYQPQHF. The CDR3 coding sequence is TGTGCCAGCAGTCCCGTCGCAGGGGGCTATCAGCCCCAGCATTTT.